This TCR beta chain was sequenced for a study of vaccination effects on CD4 cells after COVID-19. Overall study: The median interval between the second dose and post-vaccine sampling was 72 days.

The germline gives CDR1 SGHAT, CDR2 FQNNGV. The CDR3 runs 16 residues. Trimming removed 0 bases at V and 4 bases at J, with 12 bases between. About this clone: As yet, its antigen is unknown.

Study-wide findings and caveats: Marked contraction was observed in infection-induced and vaccine-induced clones late after vaccination.

Expansion with viral peptide pools was applied to antigen-specific CD4+ T cells by the ViraFEST assay prior to sequencing. Subsequent to about 10 days of culture, CD4+ T cells were isolated. As their vaccination, participants received two doses of either BNT162b2 or mRNA-1273. Recipients of the vaccine had no prior SARS-CoV-2 infection and negative nucleocapsid antibodies. Days 3 and 7 saw half the medium replaced with IL-2 medium. Generated by immunoSEQ multiplex PCR, the TCRdb table keeps only in-frame clones and is missing some. Altogether some 25,000 clones are present, less than 75% being singletons, with the ten largest covering approximately 8%.

Sample: CD4+ T cells from PBMCs cultured with SARS-CoV-2 spike peptides, taken after COVID-19 vaccination. This TCR came from a human donor who received a COVID-19 vaccine. The rearrangement uses TRBV11-2 and TRBJ2-2; D is unresolved. The CDR3 region is CASSLDVLISTGELFF. CDR3 sequence (DNA): TGTGCCAGCAGCTTAGATGTGTTAATTAGCACCGGGGAGCTGTTTTTT.